This T cell receptor beta chain was observed in a study of circulating and synovial CD4+ cells in juvenile arthritis. Overall study results and limits: Diversity here was lower than in bulk blood CD4 cells. These blood cells shared more CDR3 sequences with synovium than bulk blood. CPL and bulk CD4 samples differed at least tenfold in T cell genomes.

Only in-frame clones appear in the TCRdb table, and some are missing; sequencing was by immunoSEQ multiplex PCR. The sample holds tens of thousands of clones, 95% to 96% seen once. Sequenced samples came from active juvenile idiopathic arthritis patients. This clone has just one count. Its specificity is not known. Germline V gene lookup returns CDR1 SGHVS and CDR2 FQNEAQ. V gave up 1 base and J gave up 2 bases; unmatched junction bases: 10. The CDR3 length is 17 residues. The rearrangement links TRBV7-8 to TRBJ2-7; the match to TRBD2 covers 8 bases. This TCR was recovered from a human donor with juvenile idiopathic arthritis. The sequenced sample consisted of CD4+ T cells from blood. CDR3 bases: TGTGCCAGCAGCTTAGTACGGAGTAGCGGGGTCCCCTACGAGCAGTACTTC. It specifies CASSLVRSSGVPYEQYF.